The rows below give T cell receptor beta chains drawn from one sample of a study of control samples from healthy donors and cancer patients. Generated by immunoSEQ multiplex PCR, the TCRdb table keeps only in-frame clones and is missing some. The sample has 350,000 to 450,000 clones, about 93% seen once. The source material was PBMCs. These receptors originate from a man between 40 and 49 years old with head and neck cancer. Each CDR3 is given with its conserved first and last residue. A D gene is named only where the DNA matches it firmly. Size is omitted from some rows. Given values are once, few, many or a class for expanded clones.

>NA|TRBD2|TRBV18|TRBJ2-3
CASSPPRLAGGGDTQYF
TGTGCCAGCTCACCACCGCGGCTAGCGGGAGGTGGTGATACGCAGTATTTT
>NA|TRBD2|TRBV7-7|TRBJ2-5
CASSSSSGREETQYF
TGTGCTAGCAGCTCATCTAGCGGGAGAGAAGAGACCCAGTACTTC
>NA|NA|TRBV5-6|TRBJ2-3
CASSLIGTLDIADTQYF
TGTGCCAGCAGCTTGATCGGGACATTGGACATCGCAGATACGCAGTATTTT
>NA|TRBD1|TRBV27|TRBJ2-1
CASSFGTGIYNEQFF
TGTGCCAGCAGTTTCGGGACAGGGATTTACAATGAGCAGTTCTTC
>NA|NA|TRBV4-3|TRBJ2-2
CASSQDAPGGLNTGELFF
TGCGCCAGCAGCCAAGATGCCCCGGGGGGCCTGAACACCGGGGAGCTGTTTTTT
>NA|NA|TRBV15|TRBJ2-1
CATSRDPLGISYNEQFF
TGTGCCACCAGCAGAGATCCTCTGGGCATCTCCTACAATGAGCAGTTCTTC
>NA|NA|TRBV28|TRBJ1-2
CATSGAFDYGYTF
TGTGCCACCTCGGGGGCCTTTGACTATGGCTACACCTTC
>NA|NA|TRBV12-5|TRBJ1-3
CASGLVAGVSSGNTIYF
TGTGCTAGTGGTTTGGTTGCGGGCGTAAGCTCTGGAAACACCATATATTTT
>once|TRBD1|TRBV27|TRBJ1-5
CASRRSGTGEFQPQHF
TGTGCCAGCAGAAGGTCCGGGACAGGGGAATTTCAGCCCCAGCATTTT
>few|NA|TRBV13|TRBJ1-2
CASSLEGEVNYGYTF
TGTGCCAGCAGCTTAGAGGGGGAAGTCAACTATGGCTACACCTTC
>NA|NA|TRBV19|TRBJ1-1
CASSIWGKAEAFF
TGTGCCAGTAGTATTTGGGGGAAGGCCGAAGCTTTCTTT
>NA|NA|TRBV19|TRBJ1-1
CASMRLGQEAFF
TGTGCCAGTATGCGTTTGGGTCAGGAAGCTTTCTTT
>NA|TRBD1|TRBV27|TRBJ1-4
CASSAYRGGKNEKLFF
TGTGCCAGCAGTGCCTACAGGGGGGGTAAGAATGAAAAACTGTTTTTT
>NA|NA|TRBV5-1|TRBJ1-1
CASSLGRVNTEAFF
TGCGCCAGCAGCTTGGGACGGGTGAACACTGAAGCTTTCTTT
>NA|TRBD1|TRBV10-3|TRBJ1-5
CAIRAGTGVGQPQHF
TGTGCCATCAGGGCCGGGACAGGGGTGGGTCAGCCCCAGCATTTT
>once|NA|TRBV19|TRBJ1-2
CASSQGTPPGYTF
TGTGCCAGTAGCCAGGGGACCCCACCTGGCTACACCTTC
>NA|TRBD1|TRBV19|TRBJ2-5
CASSEWTGGGNLETQYF
TGTGCCAGTAGTGAATGGACAGGGGGCGGTAATTTGGAGACCCAGTACTTC
>once|NA|TRBV11-2|TRBJ1-2
CASSPESHGYYGYTF
TGTGCCAGCAGCCCCGAGTCGCACGGCTACTATGGCTACACCTTC
>NA|NA|TRBV12-3/TRBV12-4|TRBJ2-2
CASSLFSGVELFF
TGTGCCAGCAGTTTATTTTCGGGGGTGGAGCTGTTTTTT
>NA|NA|TRBV9|TRBJ1-1
CASSPSLNTEAFF
TGTGCCAGCAGCCCCTCGCTGAACACTGAAGCTTTCTTT
>few|NA|TRBV18|TRBJ1-5
CASSPPGRQPQHF
TGTGCCAGCTCACCACCGGGGCGGCAGCCCCAGCATTTT
>NA|NA|TRBV7-2|TRBJ2-7
CASSPAPGFSYEQYF
TGTGCCAGCAGCCCAGCCCCAGGGTTCTCCTACGAGCAGTACTTC
>NA|TRBD1|TRBV18|TRBJ2-7
CASSRDRELYEQYF
TGTGCCAGCTCACGGGACAGGGAGCTCTACGAGCAGTACTTC
>NA|TRBD1|TRBV9|TRBJ2-6
CASSVAGRGPGANVLTF
TGTGCCAGCAGCGTAGCGGGCAGGGGGCCAGGGGCCAACGTCCTGACTTTC
>NA|NA|TRBV5-1|TRBJ2-5
CASSLAGGETQYF
TGCGCCAGCAGCTTGGCAGGCGGGGAGACCCAGTACTTC
>NA|TRBD1|TRBV18|TRBJ2-7
CASSPDRGTVLDEQYF
TGTGCCAGCTCACCAGATCGAGGGACAGTACTCGACGAGCAGTACTTC
>once|NA|TRBV4-1|TRBJ1-6
CASSPGPTYNSPLHF
TGCGCCAGCAGCCCCGGGCCAACCTATAATTCACCCCTCCACTTT
>NA|TRBD2|TRBV18|TRBJ2-3
CASSSGGGDTQYF
TGTGCCAGCTCTTCCGGCGGGGGAGATACGCAGTATTTT
>few|TRBD1|TRBV4-3|TRBJ1-6
CASSPRKTGNSPLHF
TGCGCCAGCAGCCCGCGTAAGACAGGGAATTCACCCCTCCACTTT
>NA|NA|TRBV5-6|TRBJ2-7
CASSLVPGLGYEQYF
TGTGCCAGCAGCTTGGTTCCAGGGCTAGGATACGAGCAGTACTTC
>NA|TRBD2|TRBV4-3|TRBJ2-3
CASRRLAGGKATSTDTQYF
TGCGCCAGCAGGCGACTAGCGGGGGGGAAAGCTACTAGCACAGATACGCAGTATTTT
>NA|NA|TRBV5-1|TRBJ1-5
CASSLGGLGNQPQHF
TGCGCCAGCAGCTTGGGAGGATTGGGCAATCAGCCCCAGCATTTT
>NA|TRBD2|TRBV10-3|TRBJ2-1
CAISGGGPNGLYYNEQFF
TGTGCCATCAGTGGGGGGGGTCCTAACGGGCTTTACTACAATGAGCAGTTCTTC
>NA|NA|TRBV15|TRBJ1-2
CATSRVGSSPVGGYTF
TGTGCCACCAGCAGAGTAGGGTCTAGTCCGGTCGGTGGCTACACCTTC
>NA|TRBD1|TRBV5-1|TRBJ1-1
CASSLGTGGFSISEAFF
TGCGCCAGCAGCTTAGGGACAGGGGGCTTCTCTATTAGTGAAGCTTTCTTT
>NA|NA|TRBV28|TRBJ1-1
CASSLKVAEAFF
TGTGCCAGCAGTTTAAAGGTCGCTGAAGCTTTCTTT
>once|NA|TRBV9|TRBJ2-1
CASSLQGASGTNNEQFF
TGTGCCAGCAGCCTCCAGGGGGCTAGCGGGACGAACAATGAGCAGTTCTTC
>NA|NA|TRBV7-3|TRBJ2-6
CASSFGGSGANVLTF
TGTGCCAGCAGCTTCGGAGGATCCGGGGCCAACGTCCTGACTTTC
>once|TRBD2|TRBV2|TRBJ2-5
CAIRWAGGQETQYF
TGTGCCATTCGTTGGGCGGGAGGGCAGGAGACCCAGTACTTC
>NA|TRBD1|TRBV7-2|TRBJ1-2
CASSLSPIQGNYGYTF
TGTGCCAGCAGCTTAAGCCCAATACAGGGGAACTATGGCTACACCTTC
>NA|NA|TRBV19|TRBJ1-2
CASSYVLSGNNYGYTF
TGTGCCAGTAGTTATGTGCTGTCAGGGAACAACTATGGCTACACCTTC
>NA|TRBD1|TRBV28|TRBJ1-1
CASSLYVGQGARNTEAFF
TGTGCCAGCAGTTTATATGTGGGCCAGGGGGCGCGGAACACTGAAGCTTTCTTT
>NA|NA|TRBV28|TRBJ2-2
CASRKRGRAGTGELFF
TGTGCCAGCCGAAAGAGGGGCAGGGCGGGGACCGGGGAGCTGTTTTTT
>NA|NA|TRBV6-5|TRBJ2-7
CASSYSTLSSYEQYF
TGTGCCAGCAGTTACTCGACCCTTAGCTCCTACGAGCAGTACTTC
>once|TRBD2|TRBV2|TRBJ2-1
CASSEGLAGVSEQFF
TGTGCCAGCAGTGAAGGACTAGCGGGAGTGTCTGAGCAGTTCTTC
>NA|TRBD1|TRBV4-1|TRBJ2-7
CASSPDRDGVEQYF
TGCGCCAGCAGCCCGGACAGGGATGGCGTCGAGCAGTACTTC
>NA|NA|TRBV11-3|TRBJ2-3
CASSLGLDIRTDTQYF
TGTGCCAGCAGCTTAGGTCTGGACATTCGGACAGATACGCAGTATTTT
>NA|TRBD1|TRBV19|TRBJ2-7
CASSIIGTGTYEQYF
TGTGCCAGTAGTATCATTGGGACAGGGACTTACGAGCAGTACTTC
>NA|NA|TRBV20-1|TRBJ2-3
CSARIGDTQYF
TGCAGTGCTCGAATAGGAGATACGCAGTATTTT
>NA|NA|TRBV27|TRBJ2-3
CASVSRGDTQYF
TGTGCCAGCGTCAGTAGGGGAGATACGCAGTATTTT
>NA|NA|TRBV5-6|TRBJ2-1
CASSLTGEQFF
TGTGCCAGCAGCTTGACTGGTGAGCAGTTCTTC
>NA|TRBD2|TRBV25-1|TRBJ2-3
CASSRGLAGYTDTQYF
TGTGCCAGCAGCCGAGGACTAGCGGGATACACAGATACGCAGTATTTT
>once|TRBD1|TRBV9|TRBJ1-3
CASSYRETGGNTIYF
TGTGCCAGCAGCTACCGGGAGACAGGGGGAAACACCATATATTTT
>NA|TRBD2|TRBV6-5|TRBJ2-7
CASSYSSGSSYEQYF
TGTGCCAGCAGTTACTCTAGCGGGAGCTCCTACGAGCAGTACTTC
>NA|TRBD2|TRBV5-4|TRBJ2-3
CASSPRRGLVSDTQYF
TGTGCCAGCAGCCCTAGGAGGGGACTAGTCTCGGATACGCAGTATTTT
>NA|NA|TRBV9|TRBJ2-7
CASSGIGDEQYF
TGTGCCAGCAGCGGAATTGGGGACGAGCAGTACTTC
>NA|TRBD2|TRBV9|TRBJ2-2
CASSTASGWGTGELFF
TGTGCCAGCAGCACGGCTAGCGGGTGGGGCACCGGGGAGCTGTTTTTT